This T cell receptor beta chain comes out of a study of blood T cells in healthy people across ages. Combining a sample-barcoded 5' primer with a J-beta primer mix, a second PCR ran for about 6 to 11 cycles. Every cDNA molecule carried a tag from a template-switch adaptor bearing 12 random nucleotides. TCRdb ran MiXCR on the 5' RACE reads and lists one entry per CDR3 protein. The sample contains about 1,500,000 distinct CDR3 sequences, about 40% of which appear only once. This CDR3 comprises 13 residues. The germline gives CDR1 MNHEY, CDR2 SVGAGI. Trimming at V came to 5 bases and at J to 9 bases, leaving 5 bases not matched to a gene.

The chain links TRBV6-5 to TRBJ2-1; 9 positions agree with TRBD2. Sequenced sample: blood. This TCR derives from a woman aged 18-29 years in good health. CDR3 bases: TGTGCCAGCAGTCCAGGACTAGCGCTTGAGCAGTTCTTC. Translation: CASSPGLALEQFF.